The present T cell receptor (beta chain) was sequenced within a study of blood T cells in healthy people across ages. Germline V gene lookup returns CDR1 LGHDT and CDR2 YNNKEL (reference sequence). The V end was cut by 6 bases, the J end by 7 bases, with 10 bases between. The CDR3 spans 12 residues. The study's findings and limits: Underestimates were what the diversity estimates from one million T cells were considered to be. There were more naive CD4+ cells and higher diversity in long-lived donors than in aged donors.

Through a sample-barcoded 5' primer and a J-beta primer mix, a second PCR was run for roughly 7 to 12 cycles. TCRdb re-analysed the 5' RACE reads in MiXCR, keeping a single row per CDR3 protein. The repertoire has around 1,000,000 distinct CDR3 sequences, less than 25% of them found once; the top ten carry less than 0.85%. This clonotype was seen only a few times. Antigen specificity is unknown. The same specimen was also included in a second study, on T cells of mothers and their children.

Source material: blood. The chain uses TRBV3-1 and TRBJ2-1; D unclear. The receptor was derived from a girl aged 2 to 10 in good health. The CDR3 is CASSRPANEQFF. The DNA of the CDR3 is TGTGCCAGCAGTCGTCCAGCAAATGAGCAGTTCTTC.